Given below is one T cell receptor (beta chain) in context. This specimen comes from a study of T cell changes during pregnancy in multiple sclerosis. V lost 4 bases, J lost 3 bases, and 10 bases stayed unmatched. The V gene's germline CDR1 is ENHRY and CDR2 SYGVKD. The CDR3 covers 16 residues. Assay used: immunoSEQ multiplex PCR; TCRdb lists only in-frame clones, some missing. Found here are almost 50,000 clones, approximately 90% of them singletons; the top ten hold approximately 0.39%. The chain combines TRBV10-3 with TRBJ1-2, with 8 bases matching TRBD1. Specimen: CD4+ T cells from peripheral blood mononuclear cells, collected in the second trimester of pregnancy. The TCR was taken from a female donor in good health, enrolled as a control in a pregnancy study. The CDR3 spells CAISVAKRGQDYGYTF. CDR3 DNA sequence: TGTGCCATCAGTGTAGCCAAAAGGGGACAGGACTATGGCTACACCTTC.